Sequencing of this T cell receptor beta chain was carried out in a study of PD-1 blockade in classical Hodgkin lymphoma. Overall study context: Once every 2 weeks, patients received intravenous nivolumab at 3 mg/kg. Notes on the study in general: Possible causes of repertoire differences, disease activity or prior therapy, remain undefined. TCR diversity at baseline was reported to be reduced in newly diagnosed patients relative to healthy donors.

Comment on this clone: No antigen is known for it.

With no exception, relapse followed autologous stem cell transplantation in all patients, and brentuximab vedotin exposure varied. J lost 2 bases, V lost 5 bases, and 6 bases had no gene match. Germline V lookup: CDR1 MNHEY, CDR2 SMNVEV (reference sequence). The CDR3 is 14 amino acids. Sequencing used immunoSEQ multiplex PCR; TCRdb keeps in-frame clones, though not all of them. Of about 11,000 clones in the sample, more than 75% were seen once. V and J are TRBV27 and TRBJ2-7; 7 bases line up with TRBD1. This receptor was identified in a human donor with classical Hodgkin lymphoma. The starting material was peripheral blood mononuclear cells (PBMCs), obtained at baseline. The CDR3 nucleotides read TGTGCCAGCAGTACACAGGGGACGACCTACGAGCAGTACTTC. It is translated as CASSTQGTTYEQYF.